One T cell receptor (beta chain) is described in this entry. The data were obtained in a study of CD8+ T cells in alopecia areata. About the research overall: The protocol delivered tofacitinib for 6 to 18 months, then withdrew it for 6 months.

Following extraction, RNA underwent reverse transcription to cDNA, which served as the sequencing template. Generated by immunoSEQ multiplex PCR, the TCRdb table keeps only in-frame clones and is missing some. The sample has approximately 180,000 clones, roughly 59% seen once. The length of the CDR3 is 14 residues. V trimming: 5 bases; J trimming: 3 bases; junction bases outside the gene matches: 3. Germline CDR1 SQVTM, CDR2 ANQGSEA. This sample comprised CD4+ T cells sorted from blood, obtained at week 0. This TCR was recovered from a human donor with alopecia areata. This chain connects TRBV29-1 to TRBJ2-3; TRBD2 matches 12 bases. CDR3 nucleotide sequence: TGCAGCGTTCTAGCGGGGGGGGTTACAGATACGCAGTATTTT. The encoded protein is CSVLAGGVTDTQYF.